This TCR beta chain was recovered during a study of CXCR3-negative and CXCR3-positive naive CD8 T cells. Study results and limitations: For memory CD8+ cells diversity was much lower, but both naive subsets had comparably high diversity. Partly lower CXCR3 expression followed cryopreservation, and most assays relied on fresh PBMCs.

All TRB cDNA libraries came from 5' RACE performed with UMI labels. With the 5' RACE reads reprocessed, TCRdb shows one record per CDR3 protein and no DNA. The ten most abundant clones cover approximately 22% of a sample with under 70,000 distinct CDR3 sequences. Regarding this clonotype: Its antigen is still unknown.

The CDR3 runs 16 residues. Germline loops: CDR1 SEHNR, CDR2 FQNEAQ (reference sequence). Sample: memory CD8+ T cells from blood. The clonotype originates from a human donor in good health. Some clones in this sample may be carry-over from other donors' samples. The chain couples TRBV7-9 to TRBJ1-1; the TRBD1 assignment by TCRdb is unverifiable without DNA. Here the CDR3 reads CASSLAAGGMNTEAFF.